The 25 T cell receptor beta chains presented below share a single source sample, sequenced in a study of blood T cell repertoires in COVID-19. Profiling relied on immunoSEQ multiplex PCR, and the TCRdb table lists in-frame clones only, not all of them. The sample carries over 250,000 clones, about 81% recorded once. Sequenced input: PBMCs or T cells enriched from blood (not recorded which). These receptors were obtained from a man aged 25 to 40 with acute COVID-19.

V gene TRBV6-5 combines with J gene TRBJ2-3, with 12 bases lining up with TRBD2. CDR1 MNHEY and CDR2 SVGAGI come from the germline V gene. This CDR3 region has 15 residues. V trimming: 7 bases; J trimming: 3 bases; junction bases outside the gene matches: 5. The DNA for the CDR3 is TGTGCCAGCACTAGCGGGGGGGAGGGGACAGATACGCAGTATTTT. It translates to CASTSGGEGTDTQYF.

The chain is built from TRBV28 and TRBJ1-6; D unclear. The V end was cut by 7 bases, the J end by 0 bases, with 10 bases between. Germline assignment: CDR1 MDHEN and CDR2 SYDVKM. The length of the CDR3 is 15 residues. CDR3 residues: CASNRPSSYNSPLHF. CDR3 nucleotide sequence: TGTGCCAGCAACAGACCAAGCTCCTATAATTCACCCCTCCACTTT. Supplemented by reference TRBV28 and TRBJ1-6, the full variable domain reads DVKVTQSSRYLVKRTGEKVFLECVQDMDHENMFWYRQDPGLGLRLIYFSYDVKMKEKGDIPEGYSVSREKKERFSLILESASTNQTSMYLCASNRPSSYNSPLHFGNGTRLTVT.

This chain uses TRBV6-4 with TRBJ2-3, with D perhaps matching TRBD2 (7 bases). CDR1 and CDR2 (germline): MRHNA, SNTAGT. Trimming left V 6 bases short and J 4 bases short, with 17 bases between. CDR3 length equals 15 residues. The CDR3 region has the DNA TGTGCCAGCAGCCCGACTGGGGGGGGCCCAGATACGCAGTATTTT. Translation gives CASSPTGGGPDTQYF.

The rearrangement joins TRBV3-1 (or the pseudogene TRBV3-2) to TRBJ2-7, with D uncertain. From germline, CDR1 is LGHDT and CDR2 YNNKEL (reference sequence). The V and J ends lost 3 bases and 1 base respectively, with 7 bases between them. The CDR3 consists of 13 residues. The CDR3 region has the DNA TGTGCCAGCAGCCAGGGCAGTTCCTACGAGCAGTACGTC. Amino acids: CASSQGSSYEQYV.

V usage is TRBV29-1 and J usage is TRBJ1-2; D possibly corresponds to TRBD1 (5 bases). The V gene lost 5 bases and the J gene lost 4 bases, with 14 bases spanning the gap. The germline V gene has CDR1 SQVTM and CDR2 ANQGSEA. The CDR3 loop spans 13 amino acids. The CDR3 nucleotides are TGCAGCGTTCAACAGGATTTAGCCTATGGCTACACCTTC. Amino acid sequence: CSVQQDLAYGYTF.

This chain joins TRBV3-1 (or the pseudogene TRBV3-2) and TRBJ2-5; 11 bases line up with TRBD2. The CDR3 contains 16 residues. The J segment lost 7 bases and the V segment lost 1 base, leaving 8 bases of the junction unmatched. Germline assignment: CDR1 LGHDT and CDR2 YNNKEL (reference sequence). CDR3 protein: CASSQAIAGGTGTQYF. Here the CDR3 DNA reads TGTGCCAGCAGCCAAGCCATAGCGGGAGGGACGGGGACCCAGTACTTC.

V and J are TRBV29-1 and TRBJ2-2; TRBD1 matches 9 bases. The CDR3 contains 14 residues. V lost 7 bases to trimming and J lost 3 bases; unmatched junction nucleotides: 6. Per germline, CDR1 SQVTM and CDR2 ANQGSEA. The CDR3 is CSAARTGDTGELFF. The CDR3 DNA is TGCAGCGCTGCTCGGACAGGGGACACCGGGGAGCTGTTTTTT.

This chain connects TRBV5-1 to TRBJ2-5, with 8 bases aligning to TRBD1. J was trimmed by 1 base and V by 3 bases; bases with no gene match: 11. Germline CDR1 SGHRS, CDR2 YFSETQ. This CDR3 comprises 17 residues. CDR3 coding DNA: TGCGCCAGCAGCTGGGGCAATGGACAGGGCCTCCAAGAGACCCAGTACTTC. Translated: CASSWGNGQGLQETQYF.

This chain uses TRBV5-1 with TRBJ2-1; 10 bases agree with TRBD2. CDR1 SGHRS and CDR2 YFSETQ come from the germline V gene. The length of the CDR3 is 16 residues. Trimming at V came to 4 bases and at J to 1 base, leaving 5 bases not matched to a gene. DNA for the CDR3: TGCGCCAGCAGCGGGGGACTAGCGACATCCTACAATGAGCAGTTCTTC. Protein: CASSGGLATSYNEQFF.

The gene calls are TRBV19 and TRBJ2-7; the D gene is possibly TRBD1 (5 bases). V lost 8 bases, J lost 2 bases, and 10 bases lay in between. The germline V gene encodes CDR1 LNHDA and CDR2 SQIVND (reference sequence). The CDR3 is 12 residues long. CDR3 nucleotides: TGTGCCAGTTTCCGACAGACCTACGAGCAGTACGTC. This codes for CASFRQTYEQYV.

This clone was seen just once. The chain recombines TRBV30 with TRBJ1-1, with D tentatively TRBD1 (6 bases). The CDR3 runs 14 residues. Deletions cut 5 bases from V and 6 bases from J, with 19 bases between. CDR1 GTSNPN and CDR2 SVGIG come from the germline V gene (reference sequence). The CDR3 sequence: CAWVNREIAPEAFF. CDR3 DNA sequence: TGTGCCTGGGTTAACAGGGAAATTGCTCCTGAAGCTTTCTTT. The complete variable domain, with remaining parts taken from reference TRBV30 and TRBJ1-1, reads SQTIHQWPATLVQPVGSPLSLECTVEGTSNPNLYWYRQAAGRGLQLLFYSVGIGQISSEVPQNLSASRPQDRQFILSSKKLLLSDSGFYLCAWVNREIAPEAFFGQGTRLTVV.

The CDR3 loop is CASSSNSPVTDTQYF. Here the CDR3 DNA reads TGTGCCAGCAGCTCCAACTCCCCCGTGACAGATACGCAGTATTTT. The chain couples TRBV11-3 to TRBJ2-3; unclear D gene. This CDR3 comprises 15 residues. Germline V gene lookup returns CDR1 SGHNT and CDR2 YENEEA. V lost 4 bases and J lost 3, with 14 bases in between.

The V gene is TRBV11-3, the J gene TRBJ1-1; maybe TRBD1 (5 bases). The CDR3 extends over 14 amino acids. Trimming pared 2 bases from V and 1 base from J, leaving 8 bases between. CDR1 and CDR2 from the germline V gene are SGHNT and YENEEA. CDR3 residues: CASSLQGKNTEAFF. DNA for the CDR3: TGTGCCAGCAGCTTACAGGGTAAGAACACTGAAGCTTTCTTT.

This chain joins TRBV7-9 and TRBJ2-2; 10 nucleotides agree with TRBD2. Germline V gene sequence: CDR1 SEHNR, CDR2 FQNEAQ (reference sequence). The J segment lost 7 bases and the V segment lost 11 bases, leaving 16 bases of the junction unmatched. The CDR3 covers 16 residues. The CDR3: CAPQPDGLAVNGELFF. DNA for the CDR3: TGTGCCCCGCAGCCGGATGGACTAGCGGTGAACGGGGAGCTGTTTTTT.

V is TRBV19 and J is TRBJ2-2; 8 bases fit TRBD2. With 9 bases clipped from V and 7 bases from J, the junction kept 4 bases outside the gene matches. The CDR3 has 12 amino acids. The germline CDR1 and CDR2 sequences are LNHDA and SQIVND (reference sequence). This CDR3 is CASGTRVGELFF. CDR3 sequence (DNA): TGTGCCAGCGGGACTAGGGTCGGGGAGCTGTTTTTT. Variable domain in full (rest from reference TRBV19 and TRBJ2-2): DGGITQSPKYLFRKEGQNVTLSCEQNLNHDAMYWYRQDPGQGLRLIYYSQIVNDFQKGDIAEGYSVSREKKESFPLTVTSAQKNPTAFYLCASGTRVGELFFGEGSRLTVL.

The rearrangement joins TRBV9 to TRBJ2-1; 10 nucleotides agree with TRBD2. The CDR3 extends over 15 amino acids. Trimming removed 3 bases from V and 1 base from J; junction bases left unmatched: 1. Germline V lookup: CDR1 SGDLS, CDR2 YYNGEE. The CDR3: CASSAAGGSYNEQFF. As DNA, the CDR3 is TGTGCCAGCAGCGCAGCGGGAGGGTCCTACAATGAGCAGTTCTTC.

V gene TRBV2 combines with J gene TRBJ1-4, with D tentatively TRBD1 (6 bases). Germline V CDR1 and CDR2: SNHLY, FYNNEI. The CDR3 is 15 residues long. V was cut by 11 bases and J by 0 bases, with 16 bases left in between. The CDR3 DNA is TGTGCCGGGGCGGGCAGGGGAGCAACTAATGAAAAACTGTTTTTT. This sequence encodes CAGAGRGATNEKLFF.

The chain joins TRBV5-1 to TRBJ2-5; 7 bases line up with TRBD2. The CDR3 runs to 13 residues. Losses at the gene ends were 4 bases for V and 5 bases for J; bases not matched to a gene: 5. CDR1 is SGHRS, CDR2 YFSETQ, per germline. DNA of the CDR3: TGCGCCAGCAGCCCCAGCGGGGAGGAGACCCAGTACTTC. This codes for CASSPSGEETQYF.

A few counts support this clone. The rearrangement uses TRBV12-3 or TRBV12-4 and TRBJ1-1, with D unclear. V lost 3 bases and J lost 1, with 6 bases in between. The CDR3 runs to 13 residues. The CDR3 loop reads CASSLYRNTEAFF. The CDR3 DNA is TGTGCCAGCAGTTTGTACAGGAACACTGAAGCTTTCTTT.

The rearrangement links TRBV7-8 to TRBJ2-3; 13 nucleotides match TRBD2. V dropped 2 bases and J dropped 6; count of bases not matched to a gene: 5. CDR1 SGHVS and CDR2 FQNEAQ come from the germline V gene. The CDR3 sequence is 16 residues long. CDR3 sequence (DNA): TGTGCCAGCAGCTTACGACTAGCGGGAGGATCTGATACGCAGTATTTT. It yields the protein CASSLRLAGGSDTQYF.

The genes are TRBV3-1 (or the pseudogene TRBV3-2) and TRBJ1-5; tentatively, D is TRBD1 (5 bases). V lost 4 bases to trimming and J lost 4 bases, with 14 bases between them. CDR3 size: 15 residues. Germline CDR1 reads LGHDT; CDR2 reads YNNKEL (reference sequence). The CDR3 nucleotides read TGTGCCAGCAGCCCAGGGATACAGACTAATCAGCCCCAGCATTTT. The encoded protein is CASSPGIQTNQPQHF.

This clone was detected only once. The CDR3 DNA is TGTGCCAGCTGGTGGGGGGTTAACTATGGCTACACCTTC. Encoded protein: CASWWGVNYGYTF. The J gene is TRBJ1-2, the V gene TRBV28, with TRBD1 as a possible D gene (5 bases). Trimming cost V 8 bases and J 1 base, with 11 bases left between them. This CDR3 region has 13 residues. Germline CDR1 MDHEN, CDR2 SYDVKM.

The genes are TRBV24-1 and TRBJ2-2, with 7 bases matching TRBD2. CDR3 length: 15 residues. The ends lost 1 base at V and 5 bases at J; junction bases unmatched: 3. Germline CDR1 KGHDR, CDR2 SFDVKD. The CDR3 here is CATSDLQRETGELFF. Written as DNA, the CDR3 is TGTGCCACCAGTGATTTACAGCGGGAAACCGGGGAGCTGTTTTTT.

The chain recombines TRBV5-4 with TRBJ2-2; TRBD1 matches at 10 bases. CDR1 and CDR2 from the germline V gene are SGHNT and YYREEE (reference sequence). Trimming removed 0 bases from V and 6 bases from J; junction bases left unmatched: 5. The CDR3 is 16 residues long. CDR3 loop: CASSLGGQGPSGELFF. The DNA for the CDR3 is TGTGCCAGCAGCTTGGGGGGACAGGGGCCTTCCGGGGAGCTGTTTTTT.

V usage is TRBV4-2 and J usage is TRBJ1-2, with 7 bases aligning to TRBD1. The germline CDR1 and CDR2 sequences are LGHNA and YNFKEQ. The length of the CDR3 is 17 residues. The V gene end was trimmed by 1 base and the J gene end by 4 bases; junction bases not matched to a gene: 12. CDR3 nucleotides: TGTGCCAGCAGCCAAGGGGGCGGCAGGGGGTTTATCTATGGCTACACCTTC. It codes for CASSQGGGRGFIYGYTF.